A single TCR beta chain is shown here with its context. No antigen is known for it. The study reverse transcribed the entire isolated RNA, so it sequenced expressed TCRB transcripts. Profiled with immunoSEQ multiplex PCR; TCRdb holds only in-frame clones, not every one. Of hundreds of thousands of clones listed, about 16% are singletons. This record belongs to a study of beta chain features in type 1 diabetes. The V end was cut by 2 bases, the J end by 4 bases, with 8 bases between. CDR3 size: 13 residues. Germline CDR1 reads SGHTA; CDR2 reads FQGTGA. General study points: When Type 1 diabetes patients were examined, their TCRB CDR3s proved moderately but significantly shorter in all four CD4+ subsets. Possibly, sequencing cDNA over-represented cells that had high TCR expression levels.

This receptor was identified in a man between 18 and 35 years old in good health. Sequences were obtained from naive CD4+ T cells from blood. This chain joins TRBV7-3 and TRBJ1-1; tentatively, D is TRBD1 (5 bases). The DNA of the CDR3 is TGTGCCAGCAGCTTATCAGGGACCACTGAAGCTTTCTTT. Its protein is CASSLSGTTEAFF.